This T cell receptor (beta chain) was recorded in a study of T cells in Graves' hyperthyroidism and ophthalmopathy. The overall study: At initial diagnosis, before any treatment had begun, peripheral blood was obtained.

General study points: Blood also contained most expanded thyroid clonotypes above 0.001.

The CDR3 spans 16 residues. The V segment lost 1 base and the J segment 3 bases; nucleotides outside the gene matches: 5. CDR1 is SGHVS and CDR2 is FQNEAQ in the germline V gene. There were TCR beta CDR3 regions amplified from RNA transcripts. TCR CDR3 underwent first-round RT-PCR with the HTBI primer set. TCRdb recomputed calls from the multiplex PCR reads with MiXCR, one row per CDR3 protein. Among 200,000 to 250,000 distinct CDR3 sequences listed, roughly 18% were seen once. The diagnoses drew upon clinical symptoms, serum thyroxine and TRAb, thyroid ultrasound and orbital computed tomography. Cells are PBMCs isolated from 9 to 10 ml of fresh blood. This clonotype was recorded at least ten times. Its antigen is not known.

The receptor was isolated from a man in his fifties or sixties with Graves' hyperthyroidism. Sequenced material: blood. This sequence joins TRBV7-8 and TRBJ2-7, with 11 bases that match TRBD2. CDR3 in DNA: TGTGCCAGCAGCTTAGTAGCGGGAGGGCCTGGCTACGAGCAGTACTTC. Its translation: CASSLVAGGPGYEQYF.